This record covers a single T cell receptor (beta chain). The entry originates in a study of OX40 agonist ivuxolimab in advanced cancers. This CDR3 is 16 amino acids long. Germline CDR1 is MGHRA and CDR2 is YSYEKL. Trimming took 1 base from V and 0 from J, leaving 7 bases between them. The table came from immunoSEQ multiplex PCR; TCRdb's copy has only in-frame clones and leaves some out. The sample lists about 54,000 clones; less than 95% were seen once. This TCR was sampled from an adult with an advanced solid tumor such as melanoma, head and neck, liver or kidney cancer. This sample comprised CD4+ or CD8+ T cells sorted from blood, obtained in a trial of the OX40 agonist ivuxolimab. This chain uses TRBV4-1 with TRBJ1-6; no firm D call. CDR3 sequence reads: CASSQAGSSYNSPLHF. The CDR3 DNA follows: TGCGCCAGCAGCCAAGCGGGGAGCTCCTATAATTCACCCCTCCACTTT.